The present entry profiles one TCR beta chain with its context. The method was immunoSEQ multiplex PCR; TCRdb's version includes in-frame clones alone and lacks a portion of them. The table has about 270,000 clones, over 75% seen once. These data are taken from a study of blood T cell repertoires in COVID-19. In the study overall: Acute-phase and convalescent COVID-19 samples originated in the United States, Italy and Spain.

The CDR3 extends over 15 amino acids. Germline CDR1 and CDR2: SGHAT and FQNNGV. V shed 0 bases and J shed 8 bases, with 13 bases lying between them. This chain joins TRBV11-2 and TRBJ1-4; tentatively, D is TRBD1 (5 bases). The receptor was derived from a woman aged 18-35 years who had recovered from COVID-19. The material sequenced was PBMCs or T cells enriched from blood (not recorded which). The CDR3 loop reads CASSLDKSRGEKLFF. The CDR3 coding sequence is TGTGCCAGCAGCTTAGATAAATCCCGGGGGGAAAAACTGTTTTTT.